Shown below are 19 T cell receptor beta chains from a single sample sequenced in a study of Ad26.COV2.S vaccination and SARS-CoV-2 variants (dated by TCRdb to the early 2020s). The sample's treatment or condition label, in plain terms: roughly 19 received Ad26.COV2.S at low or high dose, single or two shots; 5 received placebo; per-sample allocation not given. For vaccine and placebo recipients, repertoires were sequenced using samples collected on day 63 after the first injection. The library was obtained by the immunoSEQ multiplex PCR assay. The table comes from immuneACCESS by way of TCRdb, which keeps in-frame sequences with V and J called. Part of the clones is missing from these tables; in studies checked, under half for an unresolved V gene and the rest for unknown reasons. Across this sample there are roughly 420,000 clones, with 89% seen only once. Roughly 2.5% of the sample is taken by the ten largest.

The material sequenced was peripheral blood, taken in a trial of Ad26.COV2.S vaccine versus placebo. All receptors come from a person between 18 and 65 years old who received the Ad26.COV2.S COVID-19 vaccine or a placebo.

The chain carries TRBV5-1 and TRBJ2-5, with TRBD2 as a possible D gene (5 bases). The CDR3 extends over 13 amino acids. The V end was cut by 2 bases, the J end by 14 bases, with 19 bases between. Germline lookup yields CDR1 SGHRS and CDR2 YFSETQ. The CDR3 sequence: CASSLPLAGPLYF. Written as DNA, the CDR3 is TGCGCCAGCAGCTTACCCCTCGCGGGTCCGTTATACTTC.

The chain links TRBV28 to TRBJ1-1; 8 nucleotides align to TRBD1. Germline loops: CDR1 MDHEN, CDR2 SYDVKM. V gave up 5 bases and J gave up 3 bases; unmatched junction bases: 5. The CDR3 covers 14 residues. CDR3 in amino acids: CASSPDRAHTEAFF. Written as DNA, the CDR3 is TGTGCCAGCAGTCCGGACAGGGCTCACACTGAAGCTTTCTTT.

This rearrangement joins TRBV19 to TRBJ1-1; possibly TRBD1 for D (5 bases). The V gene's germline CDR1 is LNHDA and CDR2 SQIVND (reference sequence). The CDR3 loop spans 13 amino acids. Deletions cut 4 bases from V and 7 bases from J, with 13 bases between. DNA for the CDR3: TGTGCCAGTAGTAATGTCGGGGCCGGTGAAGCTTTCTTT. Protein sequence: CASSNVGAGEAFF.

This rearrangement joins TRBV27 to TRBJ2-1; 8 bases match TRBD1. With 5 bases clipped from V and 7 bases from J, the junction kept 10 bases outside the gene matches. The germline gives CDR1 MNHEY, CDR2 SMNVEV (reference sequence). CDR3 length: 15 amino acids. This CDR3 is CASSPGGLDVNEQFF. DNA for the CDR3: TGTGCCAGCAGTCCAGGGGGCCTGGACGTAAATGAGCAGTTCTTC.

The V and J genes are TRBV4-2 and TRBJ1-6; the D gene is possibly TRBD1 (6 bases). The germline V gene has CDR1 LGHNA and CDR2 YNFKEQ. Trimming took 0 bases from V and 7 from J, leaving 22 bases between them. The CDR3 extends over 19 amino acids. CDR3 region: CASSQEVVLGVGANSPLHF. CDR3 DNA sequence: TGTGCCAGCAGCCAAGAGGTCGTGTTGGGGGTGGGGGCCAATTCACCCCTCCACTTT.

The chain recombines TRBV5-1 with TRBJ2-5; 7 bases are a match to TRBD1. Germline-derived CDR1 and CDR2 are SGHRS and YFSETQ. The CDR3 contains 16 residues. The V segment lost 0 bases and the J segment 1 base; nucleotides outside the gene matches: 6. For the CDR3, the DNA is TGCGCCAGCAGCTTGGGCAGGGGGTTAGTCCAAGAGACCCAGTACTTC. Translated: CASSLGRGLVQETQYF.

The chain uses TRBV18 and TRBJ1-1; D not resolved. V lost 3 bases and J 9 bases, leaving 11 bases between the germline ends. The CDR3 is 12 residues long. The germline V gene encodes CDR1 KGHSH and CDR2 LQKENI. The CDR3 bases are TGTGCCAGCTCACCCCAGAATTCCCAAGCTTTCTTT. It yields the protein CASSPQNSQAFF.

CDR3 in amino acids: CASSLRPQGATEAFF. The CDR3 DNA follows: TGTGCCAGCAGCTTACGGCCACAGGGTGCCACTGAAGCTTTCTTT. This rearrangement joins TRBV5-5 to TRBJ1-1, with a tentative D call TRBD1 (6 bases). The CDR3 extends over 15 amino acids. Germline-derived CDR1 and CDR2 are SGHKS and YYEKEE (reference sequence). The V end lost 2 bases, the J end lost 4 bases, and 15 bases lay between the germline ends.

The chain employs TRBV6-5 and TRBJ1-1; TRBD1 matches 8 bases. The CDR3 runs 12 residues. Germline loops: CDR1 MNHEY, CDR2 SVGAGI. V lost 5 bases, J lost 11 bases, and 7 bases stayed unmatched. This CDR3 reads CASSPRGRGAFF. The CDR3, as DNA: TGTGCCAGCAGTCCCAGGGGGCGGGGTGCTTTCTTT.

The rearrangement links TRBV7-3 to TRBJ1-1, with a possible D match to TRBD1 (5 bases). The CDR3 length is 16 residues. V was shortened by 1 base and J by 0 bases, with 12 bases between the two germline ends. Germline V gives CDR1 SGHTA, CDR2 FQGTGA. The CDR3 nucleotides read TGTGCCAGCAGCTTAAACCCAGGGAGATTGAACACTGAAGCTTTCTTT. Translated, it gives CASSLNPGRLNTEAFF.

The gene calls are TRBV30 and TRBJ1-3; D is perhaps TRBD1 (5 bases). Germline V gives CDR1 GTSNPN, CDR2 SVGIG (reference sequence). The V end was cut by 0 bases, the J end by 6 bases, with 15 bases between. The CDR3 covers 15 residues. The CDR3 DNA reads as TGTGCCTGGAGTGTTTTGGCAGGGAGTGAAAACACCATATATTTT. Its protein is CAWSVLAGSENTIYF.

The chain has TRBV6-4 and TRBJ2-7; TRBD1 aligns across 7 bases. This CDR3 has 15 residues. The J segment lost 4 bases and the V segment lost 6 bases, leaving 12 bases of the junction unmatched. Germline CDR1 is MRHNA and CDR2 is SNTAGT. The CDR3 sequence is CASSPIRDSGYEQYV. The CDR3 DNA reads TGTGCCAGCAGCCCCATCCGGGACAGTGGATACGAGCAGTACGTC.

The gene calls are TRBV5-1 and TRBJ1-2; perhaps TRBD1 as D (6 bases). The CDR3 contains 13 residues. Trimming stripped 0 bases from V and 6 bases from J, with 9 bases between. Germline values: CDR1 SGHRS, CDR2 YFSETQ. The CDR3 nucleotides read TGCGCCAGCAGCTTGGCAGGGGTGGATGGCTACACCTTC. It is translated as CASSLAGVDGYTF.

A note on this clone: Distinct nucleotide sequences in the sample also encode this CDR3. This chain links TRBV7-9 with TRBJ2-3; 7 positions agree with TRBD2. The J segment lost 6 bases and the V segment lost 3 bases, leaving 3 bases of the junction unmatched. In germline, CDR1 is SEHNR, CDR2 FQNEAQ (reference sequence). This CDR3 has 13 residues. The CDR3 DNA follows: TGTGCCAGCAGCTTGTCCGGGGGGGATACGCAGTATTTT. It encodes CASSLSGGDTQYF.

The chain uses TRBV2 and TRBJ2-2; D not certain. Trimming cost V 7 bases and J 6 bases, with 18 bases left between them. Germline V CDR1 and CDR2: SNHLY, FYNNEI. The CDR3 is 15 residues long. The CDR3 here is CASTKYDGNPGELFF. CDR3 sequence (DNA): TGTGCCAGCACTAAATACGATGGTAACCCCGGGGAGCTGTTTTTT.

The V and J genes are TRBV11-3 and TRBJ2-4; possibly TRBD2 for D (5 bases). V was trimmed by 5 bases and J by 1 base, leaving 21 bases between them. This CDR3 contains 18 residues. From germline, CDR1 is SGHNT and CDR2 YENEEA. The CDR3 is CASSPGLRYLPAKNIQYF. CDR3 bases: TGTGCCAGCAGCCCAGGACTGAGGTACTTACCTGCCAAAAACATTCAGTACTTC.

The rearrangement links TRBV7-9 to TRBJ2-2; D possibly corresponds to TRBD1 (5 bases). Trimming took 6 bases from V and 1 from J, leaving 21 bases between them. This CDR3 region has 18 residues. Germline assignment: CDR1 SEHNR and CDR2 FQNEAQ (reference sequence). CDR3 region: CASRIQGVTVRNTGELFF. The DNA for the CDR3 is TGTGCCAGCAGAATTCAAGGGGTGACAGTTAGGAACACCGGGGAGCTGTTTTTT.

V usage is TRBV7-6 and J usage is TRBJ2-7; no reliable D call. This CDR3 spans 15 amino acids. Looked up from germline, CDR1 is SGHVS and CDR2 is FNYEAQ. V lost 5 bases and J 4 bases, leaving 18 bases between the germline ends. The CDR3 loop is CASSLLQDGPYEQYF. CDR3 DNA sequence: TGTGCCAGCAGCCTACTGCAGGACGGACCGTACGAGCAGTACTTC.

The chain employs TRBV7-9 and TRBJ2-3; TRBD2 agrees at 9 bases. Trimming at V came to 6 bases and at J to 2 bases, leaving 18 bases not matched to a gene. Germline values: CDR1 SEHNR, CDR2 FQNEAQ (reference sequence). The CDR3 spans 19 residues. The CDR3 nucleotides read TGTGCCAGCAGGGGCGGGACTAGCACTCCTAAAGAGCCCACAGATACGCAGTATTTT. Translation gives CASRGGTSTPKEPTDTQYF.